The present T cell receptor beta chain was sequenced within a study of T cell responses to AZD1222 COVID-19 vaccine. General observations from the study: There were mostly white British donors and more females than males, and clonal diversity was possibly underestimated. Repertoires were sampled only after the peak T cell response.

Trimming at V came to 0 bases and at J to 6 bases, leaving 12 bases not matched to a gene. The CDR3 covers 18 residues. Germline V CDR1 and CDR2: SGDLS, YYNGEE. Comments on this clone: Its antigen is not known.

The protocol was immunoSEQ multiplex PCR, while the TCRdb copy is restricted to in-frame clones and leaves out a portion. The data hold 100,000 to 150,000 clones, with about 89% observed a single time. The receptor was derived from an adult in good health. This material consisted of peripheral blood, taken on day 0 of MenACWY control vaccination. This rearrangement joins TRBV9 to TRBJ1-2; TRBD1 agrees at 12 bases. CDR3 in DNA: TGTGCCAGCAGCGTAGTTCCGGGGACAGGGGGCGGACATCATGGCTACACCTTC. It codes for CASSVVPGTGGGHHGYTF.